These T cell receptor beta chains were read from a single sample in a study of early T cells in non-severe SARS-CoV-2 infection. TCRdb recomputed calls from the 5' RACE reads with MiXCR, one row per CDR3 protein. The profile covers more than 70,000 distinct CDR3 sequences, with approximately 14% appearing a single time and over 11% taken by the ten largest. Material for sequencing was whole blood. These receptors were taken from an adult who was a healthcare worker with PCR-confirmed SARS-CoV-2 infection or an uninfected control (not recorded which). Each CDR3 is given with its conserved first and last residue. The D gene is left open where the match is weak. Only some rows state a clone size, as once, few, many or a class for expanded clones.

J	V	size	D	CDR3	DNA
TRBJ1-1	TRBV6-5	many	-	CASSYSRAEAFF	TGTGCCAGCAGTTACTCAAGGGCTGAAGCTTTCTTT
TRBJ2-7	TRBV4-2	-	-	CASSQVSRGTTYEQYF	TGTGCCAGCAGCCAAGTAAGCAGGGGAACAACCTACGAGCAGTACTTC
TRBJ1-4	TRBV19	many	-	CASGGVMTANEKLFF	TGTGCCAGTGGAGGGGTTATGACGGCTAATGAAAAACTGTTTTTT
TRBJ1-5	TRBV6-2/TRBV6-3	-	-	CASTHLGNSQPQHF	TGTGCCAGCACCCACCTGGGGAATAGTCAGCCCCAGCATTTT
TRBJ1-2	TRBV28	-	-	CASSGGAWGYTF	TGTGCCAGCAGTGGGGGCGCCTGGGGCTACACCTTC
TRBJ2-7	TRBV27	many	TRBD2	CASSLVGGGTRGEQYF	TGTGCCAGCAGTTTGGTCGGCGGGGGGACGAGGGGCGAGCAGTACTTC
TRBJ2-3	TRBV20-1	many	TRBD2	CSARRFSGGSTDTQYF	TGCAGTGCTAGACGATTTAGCGGGGGCTCCACAGATACGCAGTATTTT
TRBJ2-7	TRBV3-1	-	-	CASSQGTAATYEQYF	TGTGCCAGCAGCCAAGGGACTGCCGCGACCTACGAGCAGTACTTC
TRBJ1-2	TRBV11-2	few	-	CASTVRTGGNYGYTF	TGTGCCAGCACCGTACGGACGGGCGGCAACTATGGCTACACCTTC
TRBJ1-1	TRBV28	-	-	CASSLPQDRATEAFF	TGTGCCAGCAGTTTACCCCAAGACAGAGCCACTGAAGCTTTCTTT
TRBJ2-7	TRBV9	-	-	CASSVASSGYEQYF	TGTGCCAGCAGCGTAGCATCCTCAGGGTATGAGCAGTACTTC
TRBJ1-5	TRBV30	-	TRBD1	CAWMNRGGDQPQHF	TGTGCCTGGATGAACAGGGGTGGCGATCAGCCCCAGCATTTT
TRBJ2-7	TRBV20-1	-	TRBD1	CSARDPGGSTYEQYF	TGCAGTGCTAGAGATCCAGGGGGAAGCACCTACGAGCAGTACTTC
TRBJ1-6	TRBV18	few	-	CASSPEVGGINSPLHF	TGTGCCAGCTCTCCAGAAGTCGGCGGGATTAATTCACCCCTCCACTTT
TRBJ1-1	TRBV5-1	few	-	CASSPGSSRHTEAFF	TGCGCCAGCAGCCCGGGTTCTTCCCGACACACTGAAGCTTTCTTT
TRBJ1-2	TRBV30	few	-	CAWSVGAGAEYGYTF	TGTGCCTGGAGTGTAGGGGCAGGGGCAGAATATGGCTACACCTTC
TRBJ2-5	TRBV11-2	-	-	CASSLQGAQYF	TGTGCCAGCAGCTTACAGGGTGCCCAGTACTTC
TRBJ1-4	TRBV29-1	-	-	CSVDQTTPVVWLRGSEKLFF	TGCAGCGTTGATCAAACGACCCCCGTAGTTTGGCTCCGGGGATCGGAAAAACTGTTTTTT
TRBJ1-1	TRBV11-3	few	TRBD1	CASSLGNGGTGGTEAFF	TGTGCCAGCAGCTTAGGAAATGGCGGGACAGGGGGTACTGAAGCTTTCTTT
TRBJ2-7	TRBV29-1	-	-	CSVARRGDYEQYF	TGCAGCGTTGCTAGGCGAGGCGACTACGAGCAGTACTTC
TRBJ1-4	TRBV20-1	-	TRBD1	CSATYRGQSEKLFF	TGCAGTGCTACCTACAGGGGGCAGAGTGAAAAACTGTTTTTT
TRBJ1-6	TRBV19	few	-	CATNADKNSPLHF	TGTGCCACGAACGCGGATAAGAATTCACCCCTCCACTTT
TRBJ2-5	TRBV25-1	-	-	CASSPQGGQETQYF	TGTGCCAGCAGTCCACAGGGAGGTCAAGAGACCCAGTACTTC
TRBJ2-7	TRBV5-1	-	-	CASSSRDKGFYEQYF	TGCGCCAGCAGCTCCCGGGACAAGGGATTCTACGAGCAGTACTTC
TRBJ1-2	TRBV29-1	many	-	CSSTGPHGYTF	TGCAGCTCAACAGGCCCCCATGGCTACACCTTC
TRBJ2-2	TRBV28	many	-	CASGLWGTGELFF	TGTGCCAGCGGGCTATGGGGCACCGGGGAGCTGTTTTTT
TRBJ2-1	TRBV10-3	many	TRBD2	CATAGTSGRWGNEQFF	TGTGCCACTGCCGGGACTAGCGGGCGGTGGGGCAATGAGCAGTTCTTC
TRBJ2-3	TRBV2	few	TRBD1	CASTTGTGFTDTQYF	TGTGCCAGTACTACCGGGACAGGGTTCACAGATACGCAGTATTTT
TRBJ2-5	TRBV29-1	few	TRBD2	CSVGLTGGETQYF	TGCAGCGTGGGACTGACGGGAGGAGAGACCCAGTACTTC
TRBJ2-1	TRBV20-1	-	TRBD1	CSATFGTVHSLRYYNEQFF	TGCAGTGCTACTTTTGGGACAGTCCATTCTTTGAGGTACTACAATGAGCAGTTCTTC
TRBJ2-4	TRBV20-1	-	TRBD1	CSAWTGGRKNIQYF	TGCAGTGCTTGGACAGGGGGCCGGAAAAACATTCAGTACTTC
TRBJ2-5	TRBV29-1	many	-	CSVDEGRETQYF	TGCAGCGTTGATGAGGGTCGAGAGACCCAGTACTTC
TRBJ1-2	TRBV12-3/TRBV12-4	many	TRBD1	CASSFTGDYGYTF	TGTGCCAGCAGTTTCACAGGGGACTATGGCTACACCTTC
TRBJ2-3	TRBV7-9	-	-	CASSREDTQYF	TGTGCCAGCAGCCGGGAAGATACGCAGTATTTT
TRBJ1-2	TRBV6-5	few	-	CASRRDDGLYGYTF	TGTGCCAGCAGGCGTGATGACGGCCTCTATGGCTACACCTTC
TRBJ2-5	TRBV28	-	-	CASTEGGAKTQYF	TGTGCCAGCACAGAGGGGGGCGCAAAGACCCAGTACTTC
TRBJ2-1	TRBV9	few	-	CASSETSADGEQFF	TGTGCCAGCAGCGAAACTTCCGCCGATGGTGAGCAGTTCTTC
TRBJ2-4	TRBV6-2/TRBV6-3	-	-	CASSLAKNIQYF	TGTGCCAGCAGTCTAGCCAAAAACATTCAGTACTTC
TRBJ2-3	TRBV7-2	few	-	CASSRGDFGPQYF	TGTGCCAGCAGCCGAGGAGATTTCGGGCCGCAGTATTTT
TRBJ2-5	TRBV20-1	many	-	CSAHPREETQYF	TGCAGTGCTCACCCCAGGGAAGAGACCCAGTACTTC